This passage covers 27 T cell receptor beta chains from one sample sequenced in a study of CD8 T cells in Susac syndrome. Random hexamers were used to reverse transcribe roughly 0.5 to 1 ug of RNA. One entry per CDR3 protein results from TCRdb running MiXCR on the immunoSEQ multiplex PCR reads. The sample lists approximately 180,000 distinct CDR3 sequences, approximately 96% occurring once. Sequencing was carried out using CD4+ T cells from PBMCs. These receptors originate from a human donor with multiple sclerosis.

V gene TRBV29-1 combines with J gene TRBJ2-1; TRBD2 matches at 9 bases. The ends lost 5 bases at V and 5 bases at J; junction bases unmatched: 13. The CDR3 has 16 amino acids. The germline V gene has CDR1 SQVTM and CDR2 ANQGSEA. CDR3 protein: CSVLRFGGGADNEQFF. CDR3 DNA: TGCAGCGTTCTCCGGTTTGGCGGGGGGGCCGACAATGAGCAGTTCTTC.

This clonotype was recorded only once. This rearrangement joins TRBV20-1 to TRBJ2-1; 12 bases agree with TRBD2. Per germline, CDR1 DFQATT and CDR2 SNEGSKA (reference sequence). V shed 3 bases, J shed 8 bases, and the junction held 5 bases outside the gene matches. The CDR3 extends over 14 amino acids. CDR3 loop: CSASRLAGDDEQFF. In DNA, the CDR3 is TGCAGTGCTAGCCGACTAGCGGGGGACGATGAGCAGTTCTTC.

In this sample, this clonotype turned up a few times. The chain combines TRBV28 with TRBJ1-1; D not certain. V was clipped by 5 bases and J by 1 base, with 8 bases between them. This CDR3 is built from 13 residues. Looked up from germline, CDR1 is MDHEN and CDR2 is SYDVKM. CDR3 region: CASSLGRNTEAFF. The CDR3 nucleotides are TGTGCCAGCAGTCTTGGGAGGAACACTGAAGCTTTCTTT.

The chain employs TRBV29-1 and TRBJ2-3; D is undetermined. Germline V gives CDR1 SQVTM, CDR2 ANQGSEA. The CDR3 is 11 residues long. V was shortened by 7 bases and J by 3 bases, with 8 bases between the two germline ends. The CDR3 sequence: CSARETDTQYF. CDR3 nucleotide sequence: TGCAGCGCCCGAGAGACAGATACGCAGTATTTT.

The rearrangement joins TRBV7-2 to TRBJ2-3; D gene uncertain. Germline V CDR1 and CDR2: SGHTA, FQGNSA. V shed 1 base and J shed 2 bases, with 13 bases lying between them. This CDR3 spans 16 amino acids. CDR3 in amino acids: CASSLGLDGFTDTQYF. The CDR3 nucleotides are TGTGCCAGCAGCTTAGGGCTAGATGGGTTCACAGATACGCAGTATTTT.

V is TRBV3-1 and J is TRBJ1-1; tentative D call: TRBD1 (5 bases). This CDR3 has 15 amino acids. Trimming removed 4 bases at V and 4 bases at J, with 16 bases between. CDR1 and CDR2 (germline): LGHDT, YNNKEL (reference sequence). In DNA form, the CDR3 reads TGTGCCAGCAGCCCCGGATGGGGGGGGTTCACTGAAGCTTTCTTT. Its protein is CASSPGWGGFTEAFF.

The sample holds a few counts of this clonotype. The chain couples TRBV20-1 to TRBJ2-5, with D unclear. V lost 0 bases to trimming and J lost 2 bases, with 13 bases between them. Germline V gene data show CDR1 as DFQATT and CDR2 as SNEGSKA (reference sequence). The CDR3 totals 15 residues. CDR3 nucleotides: TGCAGTGCTAGAGATCAAGGGAAATTACAAGAGACCCAGTACTTC. This sequence encodes CSARDQGKLQETQYF.

This chain joins TRBV29-1 and TRBJ2-5, with 7 bases matching TRBD1. Germline V gene lookup returns CDR1 SQVTM and CDR2 ANQGSEA. V lost 6 bases to trimming and J lost 5 bases; unmatched junction nucleotides: 6. The CDR3 is 12 amino acids. CDR3 amino acids: CSVRTGGETQYF. The DNA for the CDR3 is TGCAGCGTCCGGACAGGCGGGGAGACCCAGTACTTC.

The V gene is TRBV25-1, the J gene TRBJ1-1; 7 bases line up with TRBD1. CDR3 size: 13 residues. Unmatched junction bases numbered 1, after V lost 6 bases and J lost 0 bases. Germline assignment: CDR1 MGHDK and CDR2 SYGVNS. CDR3 in DNA: TGTGCCAGCAGGGACAGGCTGAACACTGAAGCTTTCTTT. Its protein product is CASRDRLNTEAFF.

This clonotype was seen just once. This chain joins TRBV12-3 or TRBV12-4 and TRBJ2-7; the match to TRBD1 covers 8 bases. With 4 bases clipped from V and 4 bases from J, the junction kept 6 bases outside the gene matches. CDR3 size: 14 residues. The CDR3 DNA follows: TGTGCCAGCAGTTCGGACAGGGAGTCATACGAGCAGTACTTC. It yields the protein CASSSDRESYEQYF.

The J gene is TRBJ2-1, the V gene TRBV20-1, with 10 nucleotides matching TRBD2. The germline CDR1 and CDR2 sequences are DFQATT and SNEGSKA (reference sequence). Trimming cost V 6 bases and J 6 bases; bases outside gene matches: 8. The CDR3 is 14 residues long. As DNA, the CDR3 is TGCAGTGCCACCAGGACTAGCGGATCCAATGAGCAGTTCTTC. Translation gives CSATRTSGSNEQFF.

The rearrangement joins TRBV29-1 to TRBJ1-1; possibly TRBD1 for D (6 bases). CDR3 size: 13 residues. The germline CDR1 and CDR2 sequences are SQVTM and ANQGSEA. The V and J ends lost 5 bases and 5 bases respectively, with 15 bases between them. The CDR3 bases are TGCAGCGTTAGGACAGCCGCGTGGACTGAAGCTTTCTTT. Amino acid sequence: CSVRTAAWTEAFF.

The chain carries TRBV29-1 and TRBJ1-1; TRBD1 is a possible D gene (6 bases). Germline CDR1 is SQVTM and CDR2 is ANQGSEA. CDR3 length: 15 residues. V was clipped by 6 bases and J by 2 bases, with 19 bases between them. The CDR3 here is CSVRRGNWGNTEAFF. CDR3 nucleotides: TGCAGCGTCCGAAGGGGGAATTGGGGCAACACTGAAGCTTTCTTT. Together with reference TRBV29-1 and TRBJ1-1, the CDR3 gives the full variable domain: SAVISQKPSRDICQRGTSLTIQCQVDSQVTMMFWYRQQPGQSLTLIATANQGSEATYESGFVIDKFPISRPNLTFSTLTVSNMSPEDSSIYLCSVRRGNWGNTEAFFGQGTRLTVV.

This chain joins TRBV4-1 and TRBJ1-2; weak D call: TRBD1 (5 bases). Germline V gene data show CDR1 as MGHRA and CDR2 as YSYEKL. V was cut by 0 bases and J by 8 bases, with 13 bases left in between. This CDR3 has 14 residues. As DNA, the CDR3 is TGCGCCAGCAGCCAAGAGCCAGGGAGGGGAGGCTACACCTTC. The encoded protein is CASSQEPGRGGYTF.

The chain couples TRBV29-1 to TRBJ1-2, with a tentative D call TRBD1 (6 bases). CDR3 size: 15 residues. Trimming shortened V by 3 bases and J by 4 bases, and 18 bases separated the two germline ends. CDR1 SQVTM and CDR2 ANQGSEA come from the germline V gene. The CDR3 coding sequence is TGCAGCGTTGATAAACCGGGACACCGACCCTATGGCTACACCTTC. Protein product: CSVDKPGHRPYGYTF.

This chain connects TRBV4-2 to TRBJ2-7; D gene ambiguous. From germline, CDR1 is LGHNA and CDR2 YNFKEQ. Trimming took 0 bases from V and 1 from J, leaving 4 bases between them. The CDR3 is 13 residues long. The CDR3 nucleotides are TGTGCCAGCAGCCAAGATTTTTCCTACGAGCAGTACTTC. It yields the protein CASSQDFSYEQYF.

This chain uses TRBV5-1 with TRBJ2-3; D gene ambiguous. Per germline, CDR1 SGHRS and CDR2 YFSETQ. The CDR3 has 14 amino acids. Trimming cost V 4 bases and J 2 bases, with 11 bases left between them. Here the CDR3 reads CASSLRTYTDTQYF. Here the CDR3 DNA reads TGCGCCAGCAGCCTCCGGACCTACACAGATACGCAGTATTTT.

The J gene is TRBJ1-6, the V gene TRBV7-2; D is possibly TRBD1 (5 bases). The CDR3 consists of 13 residues. CDR1 SGHTA and CDR2 FQGNSA come from the germline V gene. Trimming took off 2 bases at V and 10 bases at J, with 9 bases between the two ends. The CDR3 DNA is TGTGCCAGCAGCTTACTCAGGGAATCACCCCTCCACTTT. Its protein is CASSLLRESPLHF.

The chain combines TRBV9 with TRBJ2-1, with D possibly called TRBD1 or TRBD2 (5 bases each). This CDR3 contains 14 residues. Trimming shortened V by 5 bases and J by 0 bases, and 9 bases separated the two germline ends. Germline lookup yields CDR1 SGDLS and CDR2 YYNGEE. DNA of the CDR3: TGTGCCAGCAGTGAGGGGAACTCCTACAATGAGCAGTTCTTC. Protein sequence: CASSEGNSYNEQFF.

The rearrangement uses TRBV3-1 and TRBJ2-1; 7 nucleotides agree with TRBD1. The CDR3 covers 11 residues. Germline trimming cut 4 bases from V and 12 bases from J; bases unmatched to any gene: 3. Per germline, CDR1 LGHDT and CDR2 YNNKEL (reference sequence). CDR3 sequence: CASSPGQRQFF. The CDR3 bases are TGTGCCAGCAGCCCGGGACAGAGGCAGTTCTTC.

The chain carries TRBV24-1 and TRBJ2-7, with D possibly being TRBD1 or TRBD2 (5 bases each). Germline loops: CDR1 KGHDR, CDR2 SFDVKD. V was trimmed by 7 bases and J by 6 bases, leaving 15 bases between them. The length of the CDR3 is 13 residues. The CDR3 spells CATSPGQFSEQYF. As DNA, the CDR3 is TGTGCCACCAGCCCGGGGCAGTTCAGCGAGCAGTACTTC.

The genes are TRBV12-3 or TRBV12-4 and TRBJ1-6; maybe TRBD1 (6 bases). Trimming left V 5 bases short and J 7 bases short, with 18 bases between. The CDR3 length is 16 residues. Here the CDR3 reads CASSTGTGQPNSPLHF. Written as DNA, the CDR3 is TGTGCCAGCAGTACCGGAACTGGACAGCCCAATTCACCCCTCCACTTT.

This clonotype was seen only once. The chain has TRBV28 and TRBJ2-7; D gene uncertain. The CDR3 has 13 amino acids. CDR1 and CDR2 (germline): MDHEN, SYDVKM. With 1 base removed from V and 6 bases from J, the gap between germline ends came to 10 bases. CDR3 protein: CASSLSQIGEQYF. CDR3 coding DNA: TGTGCCAGCAGTTTATCCCAGATAGGCGAGCAGTACTTC. Together with reference TRBV28 and TRBJ2-7, the CDR3 gives the full variable domain: DVKVTQSSRYLVKRTGEKVFLECVQDMDHENMFWYRQDPGLGLRLIYFSYDVKMKEKGDIPEGYSVSREKKERFSLILESASTNQTSMYLCASSLSQIGEQYFGPGTRLTVT.

The V gene is TRBV5-1, the J gene TRBJ2-7; TRBD1 agrees at 9 bases. Germline trimming cut 4 bases from V and 3 bases from J; bases unmatched to any gene: 8. The CDR3 is made up of 15 amino acids. The germline CDR1 and CDR2 sequences are SGHRS and YFSETQ. The CDR3: CASSAGTGSFYEQYF. CDR3 nucleotides: TGCGCCAGCAGCGCCGGGACAGGGTCATTCTACGAGCAGTACTTC.

The CDR3 bases are TGTGCCAGCAGTCTAAGTATAGGCGCCTACGAGCAGTACTTC. Protein product: CASSLSIGAYEQYF. The V and J genes are TRBV28 and TRBJ2-7; D uncertain. The CDR3 has 14 amino acids. Trimming took off 5 bases at V and 2 bases at J, with 13 bases between the two ends. Looked up from germline, CDR1 is MDHEN and CDR2 is SYDVKM.

The chain is built from TRBV20-1 and TRBJ1-5; no clear D gene. This CDR3 has 13 residues. Trimming took 4 bases from V and 6 from J, leaving 13 bases between them. Germline-derived CDR1 and CDR2 are DFQATT and SNEGSKA (reference sequence). The CDR3 loop reads CSANTVGGQPQHF. The CDR3 nucleotides are TGCAGTGCTAATACTGTGGGTGGTCAGCCCCAGCATTTT.

V usage is TRBV5-1 and J usage is TRBJ2-3; 9 positions match TRBD1. J was trimmed by 6 bases and V by 8 bases; bases with no gene match: 10. CDR3 size: 14 residues. Germline loops: CDR1 SGHRS, CDR2 YFSETQ. The CDR3 reads CASNEQGALDTQYF. Here the CDR3 DNA reads TGCGCCAGTAACGAACAGGGGGCTTTGGATACGCAGTATTTT.